Given below is one T cell receptor beta chain in context. Antigen unknown. Synthesis of TCR beta cDNA relied on 5'RACE template switching carrying UMIs. With the 5' RACE reads reprocessed, TCRdb shows one record per CDR3 protein and no DNA. This sample's table reports about 410,000 distinct CDR3 sequences. These data belong to a study of T cells expressing NK-cell markers. Overall study context: Seropositivity for HCMV was found in seven of the eight sequenced donors, with one seronegative.

Study results and limitations: Researchers report these clonotypes also headed the CD3+CD56-NKG2C+ fraction in several donors. There remained a lack of clarity about HCMV specificity of expanded NKG2C+ T cell clones.

Germline V CDR1 and CDR2: SGHRS, YFSETQ. The CDR3 is 14 residues long. V is TRBV5-1 and J is TRBJ2-7; as DNA is missing, the TRBD2 call by TCRdb cannot be tested. The clonotype comes from a woman aged 45-65 years in good health. Sequenced material: blood T cells: a sorted CD56 or NKG2C T cell subset, CD4+ or CD8+ T cells, or bulk PBMC T cells (not recorded which). The CDR3 loop is CASSLLAASYEQYF.